The 22 T cell receptor beta chains reported below all come from one sample, sequenced in a study of blood T cell repertoires in COVID-19. Profiled with immunoSEQ multiplex PCR; TCRdb holds only in-frame clones, not every one. The table includes about 150,000 clones, around 90% detected once. What was sequenced was peripheral blood. These receptors were obtained from a woman over 75 with COVID-19, enrolled during active disease.

The V gene is TRBV3-1 (or the pseudogene TRBV3-2), the J gene TRBJ2-3; maybe TRBD2 (6 bases). The CDR3 has 15 residues. CDR1 and CDR2 from the germline V gene are LGHDT and YNNKEL (reference sequence). The V end was cut by 1 base, the J end by 1 base, with 9 bases between. This chain's CDR3 is CASSQGGLRTDTQYF. Here the CDR3 DNA reads TGTGCCAGCAGCCAAGGCGGACTACGCACAGATACGCAGTATTTT.

The chain uses TRBV3-1 (or the pseudogene TRBV3-2) and TRBJ2-2; possibly TRBD2 for D (7 bases). CDR1 and CDR2 from the germline V gene are LGHDT and YNNKEL (reference sequence). The germline V and J ends were trimmed by 2 bases and 5 bases, with 21 bases remaining between them. This CDR3 has 18 residues. The CDR3 sequence is CASSQMGARSGKTGELFF. The CDR3 nucleotides are TGTGCCAGCAGCCAAATGGGGGCGAGGAGCGGGAAAACCGGGGAGCTGTTTTTT.

The chain joins TRBV6-5 to TRBJ1-1; tentatively, D is TRBD1 (5 bases). Germline V gene lookup returns CDR1 MNHEY and CDR2 SVGAGI. The CDR3 contains 13 residues. Trimming cost V 7 bases and J 1 base, with 10 bases left between them. The CDR3 nucleotides are TGTGCCAGCACGGTAGGGGCGAACACTGAAGCTTTCTTT. Its protein is CASTVGANTEAFF.

V and J are TRBV12-3 or TRBV12-4 and TRBJ1-1, with a tentative D call TRBD1 (5 bases). V lost 10 bases, J lost 5 bases, and 8 bases lay in between. This CDR3 is built from 10 residues. CDR3 in DNA: TGTGCCACCGGGGGGACTGAAGCTTTCTTT. The encoded protein is CATGGTEAFF.

This clone was observed a handful of times. This chain connects TRBV19 to TRBJ1-1; 9 bases are shared with TRBD1. Germline CDR1 is LNHDA and CDR2 is SQIVND (reference sequence). V gave up 5 bases and J gave up 6 bases; unmatched junction bases: 4. This CDR3 is 13 amino acids long. The CDR3 protein is CASSATGGAEAFF. CDR3 bases: TGTGCCAGTAGTGCGACAGGGGGGGCTGAAGCTTTCTTT.

This sequence joins TRBV3-1 (or the pseudogene TRBV3-2) and TRBJ2-7; 11 nucleotides agree with TRBD2. This CDR3 region has 15 residues. Unmatched junction bases numbered 14, after V lost 4 bases and J lost 12 bases. Per the germline V gene, CDR1 is LGHDT and CDR2 is YNNKEL (reference sequence). In DNA form, the CDR3 reads TGTGCCAGCAGCCCGCCCCTTAGCGGGAGGGGGGATCTGTACTTC. Translation: CASSPPLSGRGDLYF.

The chain combines TRBV7-6 with TRBJ2-1, with 8 bases lining up with TRBD2. The length of the CDR3 is 14 residues. The germline V gene encodes CDR1 SGHVS and CDR2 FNYEAQ. V lost 7 bases and J lost 10; bases outside the gene matches: 12. The CDR3 bases are TGTGCCAGCACCCTAAGCCGGGAGGGTTGGGAGCAGTTCTTC. This encodes CASTLSREGWEQFF.

The chain uses TRBV7-9 and TRBJ2-4; D might be TRBD1 (7 bases). The germline CDR1 and CDR2 sequences are SEHNR and FQNEAQ (reference sequence). Trimming cost V 3 bases and J 1 base, with 10 bases left between them. This CDR3 region has 15 residues. CDR3 DNA: TGTGCCAGCAGCTTTCAGGGGGGCGCCAAAAACATTCAGTACTTC. It codes for CASSFQGGAKNIQYF.

There are a few counts of this clone. The chain's CDR3 is CASTPQETQYF. CDR3 sequence (DNA): TGTGCCAGCACCCCCCAGGAGACCCAGTACTTC. The gene calls are TRBV6-5 and TRBJ2-5; unclear D gene. CDR1 is MNHEY, CDR2 SVGAGI, per germline. CDR3 length: 11 residues. Trimming left V 7 bases short and J 5 bases short, with 8 bases between.

The chain couples TRBV27 to TRBJ1-1; a weak D match, TRBD1 (5 bases). V was shortened by 1 base and J by 0 bases, with 15 bases between the two germline ends. CDR3 length equals 17 residues. Germline V gene sequence: CDR1 MNHEY, CDR2 SMNVEV (reference sequence). The CDR3 loop reads CASSLLGGVGVNTEAFF. The CDR3 DNA reads as TGTGCCAGCAGTTTATTGGGGGGGGTAGGTGTGAACACTGAAGCTTTCTTT.

This clone was picked up one time. This chain joins TRBV7-2 and TRBJ2-7; weak D call: TRBD2 (6 bases). The germline gives CDR1 SGHTA, CDR2 FQGNSA. V gave up 1 base and J gave up 4 bases, with 8 bases separating them. CDR3 length: 13 residues. CDR3 amino acids: CASSLVGGYEQYF. The CDR3, as DNA: TGTGCCAGCAGCTTAGTGGGGGGTTACGAGCAGTACTTC.

The chain has TRBV15 and TRBJ2-7; 7 nucleotides align to TRBD2. The CDR3 contains 16 residues. Looked up from germline, CDR1 is LNHNV and CDR2 is YYDKDF (reference sequence). V lost 3 bases and J lost 5; bases outside the gene matches: 13. The CDR3 coding sequence is TGTGCCACCAGCAGTCTGGCGGGGCGGGAGAGACACGAGCAGTACTTC. Translation: CATSSLAGRERHEQYF. Together with reference TRBV15 and TRBJ2-7, the CDR3 gives the full variable domain: DAMVIQNPRYQVTQFGKPVTLSCSQTLNHNVMYWYQQKSSQAPKLLFHYYDKDFNNEADTPDNFQSRRPNTSFCFLDIRSPGLGDTAMYLCATSSLAGRERHEQYFGPGTRLTVT.

V and J are TRBV5-1 and TRBJ2-3; D is uncertain. Trimming left V 4 bases short and J 1 base short, with 19 bases between. There are 17 residues in the CDR3. The germline V gene encodes CDR1 SGHRS and CDR2 YFSETQ. In DNA form, the CDR3 reads TGCGCCAGCAGCCCTTTGGCGGTAGGATCAGGCACAGATACGCAGTATTTT. It is translated as CASSPLAVGSGTDTQYF.

This clone was found once. V gene TRBV20-1 combines with J gene TRBJ1-5, with unresolved D. Trimming removed 3 bases at V and 2 bases at J, with 11 bases between. CDR3 length: 14 residues. Germline CDR1 and CDR2: DFQATT and SNEGSKA (reference sequence). The CDR3 nucleotides read TGCAGTGCTAGTAAGGACTATGGCAATCAGCCCCAGCATTTT. As protein: CSASKDYGNQPQHF.

The rearrangement uses TRBV11-2 and TRBJ1-1; D ambiguous. Trimming pared 0 bases from V and 6 bases from J, leaving 17 bases between. The CDR3 runs to 16 residues. Germline V gene lookup returns CDR1 SGHAT and CDR2 FQNNGV. CDR3 DNA sequence: TGTGCCAGCAGCTTAGATCCCGGGAAAAAAGGGCCTGAAGCTTTCTTT. Its translation is CASSLDPGKKGPEAFF.

This rearrangement joins TRBV4-3 to TRBJ2-1; the D gene is possibly TRBD1 (5 bases). The CDR3 length is 16 residues. CDR1 LGHNA and CDR2 YSLEER come from the germline V gene. Between the trimmed V and J ends, which lost 1 base and 13 bases, there was a span of 23 bases. The CDR3 DNA sequence: TGCGCCAGCAGCCAAGCCCCACAGGAAACCTTGCGTTATCAGTTCTTC. Translating gives CASSQAPQETLRYQFF.

The gene calls are TRBV4-2 and TRBJ2-3, with 12 bases lining up with TRBD2. This CDR3 contains 17 residues. Germline V lookup: CDR1 LGHNA, CDR2 YNFKEQ. J gave up 4 bases and V 0 bases, and 5 bases lay outside the gene matches. CDR3 sequence: CASSQESSGRASDTQYF. CDR3 bases: TGTGCCAGCAGCCAAGAGTCTAGCGGGAGGGCCTCAGATACGCAGTATTTT.

The chain employs TRBV2 and TRBJ1-5; D not certain. Looked up from germline, CDR1 is SNHLY and CDR2 is FYNNEI. The CDR3 sequence is 14 residues long. V lost 2 bases to trimming and J lost 4 bases, with 9 bases between them. The CDR3 loop reads CASSESTRNQPQHF. In nucleotides, the CDR3 is TGTGCCAGCAGTGAAAGTACAAGAAATCAGCCCCAGCATTTT.

The chain carries TRBV24-1 and TRBJ2-2; D may be TRBD2 (5 bases). The germline gives CDR1 KGHDR, CDR2 SFDVKD. The germline V and J ends were trimmed by 1 base and 1 base, with 6 bases remaining between them. The CDR3 runs 15 residues. CDR3 in amino acids: CATSDFRENTGELFF. CDR3 DNA: TGTGCCACCAGTGATTTCCGGGAGAACACCGGGGAGCTGTTTTTT.

This clone was observed a single time. This rearrangement joins TRBV7-8 to TRBJ2-1; 12 bases match TRBD2. CDR1 and CDR2 from the germline V gene are SGHVS and FQNEAQ. V lost 1 base, J lost 0 bases, and 7 bases stayed unmatched. There are 19 residues in the CDR3. CDR3 region: CASSLGGTSGFSSYNEQFF. The CDR3 DNA is TGTGCCAGCAGCTTAGGCGGGACTAGCGGGTTTAGCTCCTACAATGAGCAGTTCTTC.

This clone was detected only once. In nucleotides, the CDR3 is TGTGCCAGCAGACAACAGGGGAAGTATGGCTACACCTTC. Translation: CASRQQGKYGYTF. The chain employs TRBV28 and TRBJ1-2; 7 bases map to TRBD1. Germline loops: CDR1 MDHEN, CDR2 SYDVKM. J gave up 5 bases and V 6 bases, and 6 bases lay outside the gene matches. CDR3 length equals 13 residues.

This rearrangement joins TRBV10-3 to TRBJ2-1, with 7 bases lining up with TRBD1. With 4 bases clipped from V and 6 bases from J, the junction kept 9 bases outside the gene matches. The V gene's germline CDR1 is ENHRY and CDR2 SYGVKD. CDR3 length equals 15 residues. The CDR3 reads CAISAGTERSNEQFF. CDR3 sequence (DNA): TGTGCCATCAGTGCCGGGACAGAGAGATCCAATGAGCAGTTCTTC.